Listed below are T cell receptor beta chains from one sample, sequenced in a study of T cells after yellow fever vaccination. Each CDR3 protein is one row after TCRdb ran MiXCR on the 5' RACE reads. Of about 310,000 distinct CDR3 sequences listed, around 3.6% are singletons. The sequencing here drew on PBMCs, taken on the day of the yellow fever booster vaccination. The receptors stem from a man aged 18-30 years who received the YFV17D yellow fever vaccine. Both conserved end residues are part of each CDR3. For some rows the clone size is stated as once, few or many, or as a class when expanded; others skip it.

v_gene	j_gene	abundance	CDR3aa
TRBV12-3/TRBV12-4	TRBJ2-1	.	CASSPRADEQFF
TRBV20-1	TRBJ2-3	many	CSAPDYTDTQYF
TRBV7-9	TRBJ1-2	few	CASSSRQGAIYGYTF
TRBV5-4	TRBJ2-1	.	CASTGGGAYNEQFF
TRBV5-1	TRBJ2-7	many	CASSLADGSRNYEQYF
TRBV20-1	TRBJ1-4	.	CSARREEKLFF
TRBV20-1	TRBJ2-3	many	CSAKPLTRADTQYF
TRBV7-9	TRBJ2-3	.	CASSFPRGGGLDTQYF
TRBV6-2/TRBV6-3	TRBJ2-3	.	CASSYVRGGSEDTQYF
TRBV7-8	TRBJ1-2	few	CASSLHRQGAPGYTF
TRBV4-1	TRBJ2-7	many	CASSPQVGTGPNEQYF
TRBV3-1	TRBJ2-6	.	CASSHETGASGANVLTF
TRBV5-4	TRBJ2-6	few	CASRPGANGANVLTF
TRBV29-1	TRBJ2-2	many	CSVDGLGTGELFF
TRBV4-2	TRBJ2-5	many	CASSQGDAEETQYF
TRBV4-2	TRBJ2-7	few	CASSQGLAGGYEQYF
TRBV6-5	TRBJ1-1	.	CASSYRVVGTEAFF
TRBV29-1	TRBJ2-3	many	CSVVGLAADTQYF
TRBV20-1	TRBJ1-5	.	CSARARGSDSNQPQNF
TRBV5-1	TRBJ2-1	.	CASSLREGPYNEQFF
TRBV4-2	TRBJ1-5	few	CASSQAAQGRLQPQHF
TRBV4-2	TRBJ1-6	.	CASSQDPGTGYSPLHF
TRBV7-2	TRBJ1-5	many	CASSGGRGREQPQHF
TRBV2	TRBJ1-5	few	CASSRSGGQSSNQPQHF
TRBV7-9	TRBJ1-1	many	CASSSGRMNTEAFF
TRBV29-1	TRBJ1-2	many	CSVEVAGTGANYGYTF
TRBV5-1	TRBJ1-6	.	CASSRGGFDSPLHF
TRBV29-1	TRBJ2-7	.	CSVVEGYEQYF
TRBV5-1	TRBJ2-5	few	CASSRLAAETQYF
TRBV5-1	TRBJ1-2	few	CASSLVPDYGYTF
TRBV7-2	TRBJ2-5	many	CASSPVARETQYF
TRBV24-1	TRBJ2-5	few	CATGTGGLETQYF